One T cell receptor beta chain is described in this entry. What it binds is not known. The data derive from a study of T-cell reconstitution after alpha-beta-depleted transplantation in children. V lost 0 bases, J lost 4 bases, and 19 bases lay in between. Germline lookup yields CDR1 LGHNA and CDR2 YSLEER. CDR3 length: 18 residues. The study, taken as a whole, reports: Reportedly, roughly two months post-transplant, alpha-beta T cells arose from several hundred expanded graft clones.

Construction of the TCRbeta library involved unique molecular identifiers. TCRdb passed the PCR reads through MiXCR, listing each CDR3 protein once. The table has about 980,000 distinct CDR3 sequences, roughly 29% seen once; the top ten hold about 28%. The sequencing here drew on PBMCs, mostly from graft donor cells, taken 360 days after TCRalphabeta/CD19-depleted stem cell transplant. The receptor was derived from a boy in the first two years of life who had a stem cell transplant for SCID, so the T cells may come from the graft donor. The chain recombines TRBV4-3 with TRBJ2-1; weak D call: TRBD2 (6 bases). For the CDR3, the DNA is TGCGCCAGCAGCCAAGATAAGAGTTGGCCGGGGGTTTACAATGAGCAGTTCTTC. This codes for CASSQDKSWPGVYNEQFF.